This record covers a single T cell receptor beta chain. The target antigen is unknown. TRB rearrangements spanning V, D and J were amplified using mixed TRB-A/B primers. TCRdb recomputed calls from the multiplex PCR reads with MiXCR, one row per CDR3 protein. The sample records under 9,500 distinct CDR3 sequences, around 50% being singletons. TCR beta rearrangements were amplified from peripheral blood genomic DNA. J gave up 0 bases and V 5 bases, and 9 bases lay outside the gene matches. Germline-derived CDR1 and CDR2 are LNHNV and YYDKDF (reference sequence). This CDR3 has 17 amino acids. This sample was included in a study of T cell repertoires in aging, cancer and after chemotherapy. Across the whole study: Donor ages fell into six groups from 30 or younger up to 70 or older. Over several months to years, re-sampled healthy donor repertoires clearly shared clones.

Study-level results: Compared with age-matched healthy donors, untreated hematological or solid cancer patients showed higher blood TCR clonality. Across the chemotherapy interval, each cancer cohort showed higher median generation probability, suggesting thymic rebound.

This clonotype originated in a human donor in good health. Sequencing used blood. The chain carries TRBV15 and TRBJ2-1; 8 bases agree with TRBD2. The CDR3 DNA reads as TGTGCCACCAGCCTAACCGGGGGGGCCAGCTCCTACAATGAGCAGTTCTTC. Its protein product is CATSLTGGASSYNEQFF.